The clone carrying this T cell receptor (beta chain) was seen a handful of times. What it recognizes is unknown. cDNA carried unique molecular identifiers, and a universal primer site was added by template switching. MiXCR, run by TCRdb on the 5' RACE reads, gives a single entry per CDR3 protein. The table has roughly 230,000 distinct CDR3 sequences, about 9% seen once. V was cut by 6 bases and J by 0 bases, with 20 bases left in between. The CDR3 has 18 amino acids. Germline CDR1 and CDR2: SGHAT and FQNNGV. The data are from a study of identical twins. Study results and limitations: Modeled out-of-frame TCR alpha sharing in monozygotic twins fell below observed levels.

The data also belong to a second study, concerning yellow fever vaccine responses in identical twins. As that report states: As reported, the vaccine T cell response of twins seemed partly convergent and partly personalized.

The chain employs TRBV11-2 and TRBJ2-2; D remains ambiguous. The TCR sequence derives from a woman younger than 30 in good health. Material: CD8+ T cells sorted from blood. CDR3 sequence: CASSSLVWSGANTGELFF. The CDR3 nucleotides are TGTGCCAGCAGTTCTCTTGTTTGGTCTGGAGCGAACACCGGGGAGCTGTTTTTT. The whole variable domain, remainder taken from reference TRBV11-2 and TRBJ2-2, is EAGVAQSPRYKIIEKRQSVAFWCNPISGHATLYWYQQILGQGPKLLIQFQNNGVVDDSQLPKDRFSAERLKGVDSTLKIQPAKLEDSAVYLCASSSLVWSGANTGELFFGEGSRLTVL.